The 11 T cell receptor beta chains below come from one sample, sequenced in a study of T cell responses to AZD1222 COVID-19 vaccine. Libraries were prepared by immunoSEQ multiplex PCR; TCRdb keeps only in-frame clonotypes and omits some of them. The sample contains around 150,000 clones, 90% of which appear only once. The sequencing here drew on peripheral blood, taken on day 0 of AZD1222 vaccination. The origin of the receptors is an adult in good health.

This sequence joins TRBV5-6 and TRBJ1-1; 7 positions agree with TRBD1. This CDR3 contains 17 residues. Trimming took 1 base from V and 5 from J; bases not matched to a gene: 14. In germline, CDR1 is SGHDT, CDR2 YYEEEE. The DNA of the CDR3 is TGTGCCAGCAGCTTGTGGACAGGACCCTTCACAGAAACTGAAGCTTTCTTT. As protein: CASSLWTGPFTETEAFF.

This chain connects TRBV19 to TRBJ2-4; D ambiguous. Trimming stripped 1 base from V and 0 bases from J, with 10 bases between. Per the germline V gene, CDR1 is LNHDA and CDR2 is SQIVND (reference sequence). The CDR3 sequence is 16 residues long. The CDR3 DNA reads as TGTGCCAGTAGTATAGGGTTGCTAATAGCCAAAAACATTCAGTACTTC. Its translation is CASSIGLLIAKNIQYF.

The rearrangement joins TRBV7-8 to TRBJ2-2; 12 bases align to TRBD2. The V gene's germline CDR1 is SGHVS and CDR2 FQNEAQ. The CDR3 contains 17 residues. V lost 6 bases to trimming and J lost 2 bases; unmatched junction nucleotides: 7. In DNA, the CDR3 is TGTGCCAGCAGTCTCCTAGCGGGGGGGATAAACACCGGGGAGCTGTTTTTT. Translated, it gives CASSLLAGGINTGELFF.

V and J are TRBV7-8 and TRBJ1-5; 12 bases match TRBD1. This CDR3 has 16 residues. Germline assignment: CDR1 SGHVS and CDR2 FQNEAQ. Trimming took 2 bases from V and 6 from J; bases not matched to a gene: 5. The CDR3 protein is CASSLRDRGPSQPQHF. The CDR3 DNA is TGTGCCAGCAGCTTAAGGGACAGGGGGCCCAGTCAGCCCCAGCATTTT.

The V and J genes are TRBV30 and TRBJ1-1; 9 bases agree with TRBD1. The CDR3 is made up of 14 amino acids. V shed 3 bases and J 11 bases; nucleotides not matched to a gene: 13. Germline CDR1 reads GTSNPN; CDR2 reads SVGIG (reference sequence). The DNA of the CDR3 is TGTGCCTGGAGGGCATGGGGACAGGGCGGTACGGCTTTCTTT. This sequence encodes CAWRAWGQGGTAFF.

V is TRBV7-8 and J is TRBJ2-2, with 9 bases identical to TRBD2. The CDR3 contains 16 residues. Germline CDR1 and CDR2: SGHVS and FQNEAQ. J gave up 0 bases and V 6 bases, and 5 bases lay outside the gene matches. CDR3 nucleotides: TGTGCCAGCAGGAGAAGACTAGCGGCGAACACCGGGGAGCTGTTTTTT. This translates into CASRRRLAANTGELFF.

This clone was found a few times. The chain uses TRBV2 and TRBJ2-7, with 9 bases aligning to TRBD1. Per germline, CDR1 SNHLY and CDR2 FYNNEI. The CDR3 has 16 residues. After removal of 0 bases from V and 6 bases from J, the junction contained 9 bases not matched to a gene. The CDR3 reads CASSEAPQGARGEQYF. DNA of the CDR3: TGTGCCAGCAGTGAAGCGCCACAGGGGGCGCGGGGCGAGCAGTACTTC.

V and J are TRBV9 and TRBJ2-2; tentative D call: TRBD2 (6 bases). Germline CDR1 is SGDLS and CDR2 is YYNGEE. V was pared by 4 bases and J by 4 bases, with 23 bases between. This CDR3 has 18 amino acids. The CDR3 sequence is CASSPKAGIAEVTGELFF. The DNA of the CDR3 is TGTGCCAGCAGCCCCAAAGCGGGCATCGCTGAAGTCACCGGGGAGCTGTTTTTT.

This chain connects TRBV5-1 to TRBJ2-3; D might be TRBD1 (5 bases). CDR1 is SGHRS, CDR2 YFSETQ, per germline. Trimming left V 0 bases short and J 0 bases short, with 5 bases between. The CDR3 is made up of 14 amino acids. The CDR3 region is CASSLDRSTDTQYF. DNA for the CDR3: TGCGCCAGCAGCTTGGACAGGAGCACAGATACGCAGTATTTT.

The V call is TRBV5-4, the J call TRBJ2-2; 8 bases fit TRBD1. This CDR3 has 15 amino acids. In germline, CDR1 is SGHNT, CDR2 YYREEE (reference sequence). With V trimmed by 1 base and J by 6 bases, 5 bases remained unmatched. CDR3 in amino acids: CASSLSGTGAGELFF. In DNA form, the CDR3 reads TGTGCCAGCAGCTTGAGTGGGACAGGCGCCGGGGAGCTGTTTTTT. The full variable domain, its missing parts supplied by reference TRBV5-4 and TRBJ2-2, is ETGVTQSPTHLIKTRGQQVTLRCSSQSGHNTVSWYQQALGQGPQFIFQYYREEENGRGNFPPRFSGLQFPNYSSELNVNALELDDSALYLCASSLSGTGAGELFFGEGSRLTVL.

This rearrangement joins TRBV7-9 to TRBJ1-1; D possibly corresponds to TRBD1 (6 bases). The CDR3 sequence is 16 residues long. The V end lost 1 base, the J end lost 4 bases, and 16 bases lay between the germline ends. Germline V lookup: CDR1 SEHNR, CDR2 FQNEAQ (reference sequence). CDR3 sequence reads: CASSLVMGTGTTEAFF. DNA of the CDR3: TGTGCCAGCAGCTTAGTGATGGGAACAGGGACCACTGAAGCTTTCTTT.